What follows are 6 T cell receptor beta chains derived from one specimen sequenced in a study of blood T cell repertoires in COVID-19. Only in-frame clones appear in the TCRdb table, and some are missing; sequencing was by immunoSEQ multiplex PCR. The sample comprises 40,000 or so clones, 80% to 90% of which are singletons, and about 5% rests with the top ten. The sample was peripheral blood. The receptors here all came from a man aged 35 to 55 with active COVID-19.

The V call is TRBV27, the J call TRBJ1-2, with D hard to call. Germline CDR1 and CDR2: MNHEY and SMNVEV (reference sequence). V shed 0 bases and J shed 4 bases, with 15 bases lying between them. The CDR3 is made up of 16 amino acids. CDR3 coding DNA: TGTGCCAGCAGTTTATCGTGGAGGCCCCGGGGCTATGGCTACACCTTC. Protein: CASSLSWRPRGYGYTF.

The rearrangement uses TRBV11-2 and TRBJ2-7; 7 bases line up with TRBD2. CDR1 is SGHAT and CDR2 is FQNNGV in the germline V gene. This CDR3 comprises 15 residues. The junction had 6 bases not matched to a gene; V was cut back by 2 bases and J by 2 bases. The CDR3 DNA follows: TGTGCCAGCAGCTTAAGAGGAGCGGGGCCCTACGAGCAGTACTTC. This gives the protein CASSLRGAGPYEQYF. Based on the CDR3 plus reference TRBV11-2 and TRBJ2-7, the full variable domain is EAGVAQSPRYKIIEKRQSVAFWCNPISGHATLYWYQQILGQGPKLLIQFQNNGVVDDSQLPKDRFSAERLKGVDSTLKIQPAKLEDSAVYLCASSLRGAGPYEQYFGPGTRLTVT.

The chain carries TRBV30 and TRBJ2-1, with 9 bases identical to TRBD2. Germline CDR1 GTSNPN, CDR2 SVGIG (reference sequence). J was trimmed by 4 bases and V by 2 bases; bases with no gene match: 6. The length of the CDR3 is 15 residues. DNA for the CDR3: TGTGCCTGGAGTCGCGGGAGGGCCCCTTACAATGAGCAGTTCTTC. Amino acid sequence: CAWSRGRAPYNEQFF. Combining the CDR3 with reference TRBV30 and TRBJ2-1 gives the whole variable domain SQTIHQWPATLVQPVGSPLSLECTVEGTSNPNLYWYRQAAGRGLQLLFYSVGIGQISSEVPQNLSASRPQDRQFILSSKKLLLSDSGFYLCAWSRGRAPYNEQFFGPGTRLTVL.

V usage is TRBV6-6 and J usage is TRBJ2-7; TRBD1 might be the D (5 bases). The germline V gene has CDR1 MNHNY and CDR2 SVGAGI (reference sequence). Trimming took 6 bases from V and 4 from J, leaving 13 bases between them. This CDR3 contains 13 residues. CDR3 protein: CASRSDSPYEQYF. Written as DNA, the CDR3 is TGTGCCAGCAGGAGCGACAGTCCTTACGAGCAGTACTTC.

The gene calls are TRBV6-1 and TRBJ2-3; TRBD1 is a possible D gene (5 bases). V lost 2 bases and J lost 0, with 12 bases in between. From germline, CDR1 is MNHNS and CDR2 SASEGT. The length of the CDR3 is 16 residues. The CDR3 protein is CASSETRASSTDTQYF. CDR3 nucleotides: TGTGCCAGCAGTGAAACCAGGGCTAGTAGCACAGATACGCAGTATTTT.

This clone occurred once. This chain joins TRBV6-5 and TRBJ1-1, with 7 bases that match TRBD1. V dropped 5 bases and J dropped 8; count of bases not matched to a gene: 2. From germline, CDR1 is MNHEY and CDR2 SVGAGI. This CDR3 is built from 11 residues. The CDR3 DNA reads TGTGCCAGCAGTCAGGACAGGGAAGCTTTCTTT. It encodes CASSQDREAFF.